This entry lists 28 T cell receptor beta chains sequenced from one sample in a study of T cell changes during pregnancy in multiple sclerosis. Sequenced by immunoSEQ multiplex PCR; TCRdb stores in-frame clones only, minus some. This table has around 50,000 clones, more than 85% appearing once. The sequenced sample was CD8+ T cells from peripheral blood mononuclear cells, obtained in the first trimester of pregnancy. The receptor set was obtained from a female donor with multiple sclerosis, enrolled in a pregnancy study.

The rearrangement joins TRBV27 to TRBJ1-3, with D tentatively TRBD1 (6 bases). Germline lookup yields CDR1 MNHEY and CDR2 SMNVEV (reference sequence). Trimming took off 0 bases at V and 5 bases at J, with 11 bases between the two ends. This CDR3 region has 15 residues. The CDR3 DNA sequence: TGTGCCAGCAGTTTATCAAGGGGGACGCGAAACACCATATATTTT. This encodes CASSLSRGTRNTIYF.

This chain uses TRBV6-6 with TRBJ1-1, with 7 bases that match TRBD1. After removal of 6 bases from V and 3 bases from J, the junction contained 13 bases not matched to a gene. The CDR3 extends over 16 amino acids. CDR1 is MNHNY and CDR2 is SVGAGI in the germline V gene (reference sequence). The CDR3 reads CASRGGWQGDDTEAFF. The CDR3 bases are TGTGCCAGCAGAGGTGGGTGGCAGGGGGACGACACTGAAGCTTTCTTT.

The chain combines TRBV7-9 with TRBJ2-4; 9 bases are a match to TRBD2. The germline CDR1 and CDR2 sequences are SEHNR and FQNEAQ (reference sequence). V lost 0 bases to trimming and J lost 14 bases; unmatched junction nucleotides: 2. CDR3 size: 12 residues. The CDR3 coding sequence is TGTGCCAGCAGCTTAGCGACTAGCGGCAAGTACTTC. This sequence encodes CASSLATSGKYF.

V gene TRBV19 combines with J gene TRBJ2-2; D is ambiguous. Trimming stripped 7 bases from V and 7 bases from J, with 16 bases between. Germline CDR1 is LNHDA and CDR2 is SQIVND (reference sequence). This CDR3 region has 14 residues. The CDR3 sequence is CASKDGVRSGELFF. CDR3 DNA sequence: TGTGCCAGTAAAGACGGAGTTCGGAGCGGGGAGCTGTTTTTT.

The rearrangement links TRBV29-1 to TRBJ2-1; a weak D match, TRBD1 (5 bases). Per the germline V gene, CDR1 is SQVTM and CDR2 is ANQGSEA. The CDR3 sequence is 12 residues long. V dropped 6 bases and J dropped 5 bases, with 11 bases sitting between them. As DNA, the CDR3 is TGCAGCGTCTCAGGGTTCCACAATGAGCAGTTCTTC. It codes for CSVSGFHNEQFF.

The CDR3: CSVPTGVISGANVLTF. DNA of the CDR3: TGCAGCGTGCCGACAGGTGTAATCTCTGGGGCCAACGTCCTGACTTTC. V usage is TRBV29-1 and J usage is TRBJ2-6, with D perhaps matching TRBD1 (6 bases). Germline V gene lookup returns CDR1 SQVTM and CDR2 ANQGSEA. There are 16 residues in the CDR3. Trimming removed 6 bases from V and 0 bases from J, with 15 bases in between.

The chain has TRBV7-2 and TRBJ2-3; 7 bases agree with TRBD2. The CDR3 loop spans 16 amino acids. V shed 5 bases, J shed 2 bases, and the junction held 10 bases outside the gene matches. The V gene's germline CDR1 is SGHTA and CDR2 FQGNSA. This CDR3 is CASSLRARDYTDTQYF. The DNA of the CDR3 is TGTGCCAGCAGCCTTAGAGCCCGGGACTACACAGATACGCAGTATTTT.

CDR3 residues: CATSRSRVVSSGNTIYF. Written as DNA, the CDR3 is TGTGCCACCAGCCGTAGCCGAGTAGTCTCCTCTGGAAACACCATATATTTT. V and J are TRBV15 and TRBJ1-3; D remains ambiguous. CDR3 length: 17 amino acids. V was shortened by 5 bases and J by 0 bases, with 17 bases between the two germline ends. The V gene's germline CDR1 is LNHNV and CDR2 YYDKDF (reference sequence).

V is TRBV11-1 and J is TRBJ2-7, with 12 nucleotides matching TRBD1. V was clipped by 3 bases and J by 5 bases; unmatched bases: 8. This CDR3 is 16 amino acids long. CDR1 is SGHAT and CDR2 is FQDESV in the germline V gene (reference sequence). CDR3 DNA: TGTGCCAGCAGCTTCCGGGACAGGGGGCGTCGGGACGAGCAGTACTTC. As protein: CASSFRDRGRRDEQYF.

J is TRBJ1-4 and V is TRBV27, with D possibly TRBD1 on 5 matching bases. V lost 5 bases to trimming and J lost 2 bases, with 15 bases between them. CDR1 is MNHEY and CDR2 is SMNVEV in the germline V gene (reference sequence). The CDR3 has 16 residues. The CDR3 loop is CASSPPGRDTNEKLFF. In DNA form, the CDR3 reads TGTGCCAGCAGTCCCCCAGGGAGGGACACTAATGAAAAACTGTTTTTT. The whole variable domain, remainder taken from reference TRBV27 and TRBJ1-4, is EAQVTQNPRYLITVTGKKLTVTCSQNMNHEYMSWYRQDPGLGLRQIYYSMNVEVTDKGDVPEGYKVSRKEKRNFPLILESPSPNQTSLYFCASSPPGRDTNEKLFFGSGTQLSVL.

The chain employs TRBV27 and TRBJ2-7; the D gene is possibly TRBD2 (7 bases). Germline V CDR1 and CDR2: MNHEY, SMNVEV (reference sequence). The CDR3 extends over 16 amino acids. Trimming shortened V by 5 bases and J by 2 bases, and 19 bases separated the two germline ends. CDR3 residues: CASSPARGDMTYEQYF. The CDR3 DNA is TGTGCCAGCAGTCCCGCCCGGGGGGACATGACCTACGAGCAGTACTTC.

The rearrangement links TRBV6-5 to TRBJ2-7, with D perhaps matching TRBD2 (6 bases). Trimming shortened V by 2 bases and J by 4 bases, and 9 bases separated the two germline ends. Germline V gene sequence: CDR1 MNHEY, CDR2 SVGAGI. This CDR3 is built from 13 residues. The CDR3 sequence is CASSYGREYEQYF. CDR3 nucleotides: TGTGCCAGCAGTTACGGACGGGAGTACGAGCAGTACTTC.

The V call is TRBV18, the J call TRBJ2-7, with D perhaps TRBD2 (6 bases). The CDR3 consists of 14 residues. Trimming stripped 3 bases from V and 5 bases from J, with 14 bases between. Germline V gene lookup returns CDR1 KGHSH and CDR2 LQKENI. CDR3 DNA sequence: TGTGCCAGCTCACCGATGGGGGGTTCGGACGAGCAGTACTTC. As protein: CASSPMGGSDEQYF.

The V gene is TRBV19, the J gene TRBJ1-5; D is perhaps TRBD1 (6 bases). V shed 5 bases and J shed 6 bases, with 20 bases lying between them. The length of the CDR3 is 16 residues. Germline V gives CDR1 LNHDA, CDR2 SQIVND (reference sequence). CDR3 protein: CASSVTGPSRSQPQHF. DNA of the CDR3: TGTGCCAGTAGTGTCACAGGGCCGAGTAGGAGTCAGCCCCAGCATTTT.

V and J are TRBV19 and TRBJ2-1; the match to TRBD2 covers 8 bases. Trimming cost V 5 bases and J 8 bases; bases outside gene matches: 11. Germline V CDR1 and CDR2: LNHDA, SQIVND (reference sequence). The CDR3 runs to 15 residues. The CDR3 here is CASSWTVAGGYEQFF. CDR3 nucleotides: TGTGCCAGTAGTTGGACGGTGGCGGGGGGCTATGAGCAGTTCTTC.

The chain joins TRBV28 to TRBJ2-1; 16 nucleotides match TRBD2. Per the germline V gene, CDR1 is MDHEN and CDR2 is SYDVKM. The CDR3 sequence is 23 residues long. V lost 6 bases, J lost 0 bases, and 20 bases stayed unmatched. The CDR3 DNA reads TGTGCCAGCAGCAAACCTCCCGGGACTAGCGGGAGGGACGTAGGGTCCTCCTACAATGAGCAGTTCTTC. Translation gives CASSKPPGTSGRDVGSSYNEQFF.

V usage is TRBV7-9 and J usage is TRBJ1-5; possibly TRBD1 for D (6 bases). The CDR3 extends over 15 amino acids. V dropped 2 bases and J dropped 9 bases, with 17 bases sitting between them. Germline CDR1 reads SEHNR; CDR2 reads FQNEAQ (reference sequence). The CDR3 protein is CASSLFGAGGGPQHF. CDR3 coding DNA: TGTGCCAGCAGCTTATTCGGTGCGGGAGGGGGGCCCCAGCATTTT.

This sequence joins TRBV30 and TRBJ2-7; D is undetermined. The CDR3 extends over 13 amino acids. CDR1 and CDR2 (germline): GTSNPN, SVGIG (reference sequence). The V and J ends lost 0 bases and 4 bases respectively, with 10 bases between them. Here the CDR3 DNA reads TGTGCCTGGAGTGTACTCGAGGCATACGAGCAGTACTTC. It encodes CAWSVLEAYEQYF.

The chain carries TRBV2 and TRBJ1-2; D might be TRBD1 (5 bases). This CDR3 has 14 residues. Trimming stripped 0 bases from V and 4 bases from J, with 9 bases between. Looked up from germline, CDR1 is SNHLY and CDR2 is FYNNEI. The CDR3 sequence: CASSEARGSYGYTF. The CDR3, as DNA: TGTGCCAGCAGTGAAGCGCGGGGCTCCTATGGCTACACCTTC. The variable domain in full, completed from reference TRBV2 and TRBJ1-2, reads EPEVTQTPSHQVTQMGQEVILRCVPISNHLYFYWYRQILGQKVEFLVSFYNNEISEKSEIFDDQFSVERPDGSNFTLKIRSTKLEDSAMYFCASSEARGSYGYTFGSGTRLTVV.

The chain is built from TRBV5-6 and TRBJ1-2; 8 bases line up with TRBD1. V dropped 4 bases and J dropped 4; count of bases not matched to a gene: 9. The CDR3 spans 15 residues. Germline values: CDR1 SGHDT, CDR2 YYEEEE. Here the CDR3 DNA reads TGTGCCAGCAGCAGGACAGGGTCTCCTGGCTATGGCTACACCTTC. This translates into CASSRTGSPGYGYTF.

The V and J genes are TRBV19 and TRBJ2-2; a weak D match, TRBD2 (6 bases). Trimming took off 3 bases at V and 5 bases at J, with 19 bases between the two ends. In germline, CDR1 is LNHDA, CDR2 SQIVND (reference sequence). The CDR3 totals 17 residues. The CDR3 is CASSIGGTFYETGELFF. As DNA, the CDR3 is TGTGCCAGTAGTATCGGCGGGACCTTTTATGAAACCGGGGAGCTGTTTTTT.

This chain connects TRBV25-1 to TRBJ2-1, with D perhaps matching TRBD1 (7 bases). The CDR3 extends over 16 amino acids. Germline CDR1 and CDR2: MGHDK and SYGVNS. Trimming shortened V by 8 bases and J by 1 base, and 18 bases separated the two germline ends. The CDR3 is CASSVEGALSYNEQFF. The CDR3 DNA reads TGTGCCAGCTCCGTGGAGGGGGCCTTATCCTACAATGAGCAGTTCTTC. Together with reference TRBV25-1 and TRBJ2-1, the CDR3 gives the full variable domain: EADIYQTPRYLVIGTGKKITLECSQTMGHDKMYWYQQDPGMELHLIHYSYGVNSTEKGDLSSESTVSRIRTEHFPLTLESARPSHTSQYLCASSVEGALSYNEQFFGPGTRLTVL.

The CDR3 reads CASSLAVTGGNTEAFF. CDR3 sequence (DNA): TGCGCCAGCAGCTTGGCCGTAACAGGGGGGAACACTGAAGCTTTCTTT. The chain is built from TRBV5-1 and TRBJ1-1; 8 bases are a match to TRBD1. This CDR3 has 16 amino acids. J gave up 1 base and V 0 bases, and 5 bases lay outside the gene matches. CDR1 is SGHRS, CDR2 YFSETQ, per germline.

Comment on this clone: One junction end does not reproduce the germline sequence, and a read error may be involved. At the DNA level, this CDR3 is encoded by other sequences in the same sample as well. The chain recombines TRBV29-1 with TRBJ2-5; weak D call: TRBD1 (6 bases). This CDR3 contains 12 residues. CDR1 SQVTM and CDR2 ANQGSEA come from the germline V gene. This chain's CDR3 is CSVRQDQETQYF. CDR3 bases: TGCAGCGTTAGACAGGACCAAGAGACTCAGTACTTC. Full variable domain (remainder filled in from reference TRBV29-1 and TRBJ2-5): SAVISQKPSRDICQRGTSLTIQCQVDSQVTMMFWYRQQPGQSLTLIATANQGSEATYESGFVIDKFPISRPNLTFSTLTVSNMSPEDSSIYLCSVRQDQETQYFGPGTRLLVL.

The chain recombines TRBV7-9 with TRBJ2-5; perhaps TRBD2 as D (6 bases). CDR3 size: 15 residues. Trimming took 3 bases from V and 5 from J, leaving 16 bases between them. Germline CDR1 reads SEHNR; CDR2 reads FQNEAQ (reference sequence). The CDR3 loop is CASSFSERAVETQYF. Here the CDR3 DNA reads TGTGCCAGCAGCTTCTCGGAGCGGGCCGTCGAGACCCAGTACTTC.

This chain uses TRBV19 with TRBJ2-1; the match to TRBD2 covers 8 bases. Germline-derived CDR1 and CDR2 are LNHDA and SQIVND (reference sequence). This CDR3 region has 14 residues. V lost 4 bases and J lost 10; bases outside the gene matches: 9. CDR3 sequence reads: CASSKVSGRGEQFF. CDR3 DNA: TGTGCCAGTAGTAAAGTCAGCGGGAGAGGGGAGCAGTTCTTC.

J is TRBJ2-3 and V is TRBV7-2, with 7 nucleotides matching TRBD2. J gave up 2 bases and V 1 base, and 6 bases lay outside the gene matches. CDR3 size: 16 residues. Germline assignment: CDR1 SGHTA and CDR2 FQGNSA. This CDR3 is CASSLGGGSLTDTQYF. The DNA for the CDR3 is TGTGCCAGCAGCTTAGGGGGGGGATCCCTCACAGATACGCAGTATTTT.

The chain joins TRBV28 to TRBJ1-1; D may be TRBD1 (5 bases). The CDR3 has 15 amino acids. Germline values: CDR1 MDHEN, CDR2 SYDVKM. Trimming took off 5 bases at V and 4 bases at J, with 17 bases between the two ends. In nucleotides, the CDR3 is TGTGCCAGCAGTCAAACAGGACAACTTTTCACTGAAGCTTTCTTT. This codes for CASSQTGQLFTEAFF.